One and the same sample provided the 29 T cell receptor beta chains below, sequenced in a study of CD4 T cells in relation to SARS-CoV-2 and coronaviruses. Method: immunoSEQ multiplex PCR; TCRdb's copy keeps in-frame clones and lacks some. The sample shows tens of thousands of clones, about 75% of them seen only once. Before the COVID-19 pandemic, during about 2011-2019, CD4+ T cells were taken from unexposed donors. After 10 to 11 days of culture, CD4+ T cells were isolated. No antigen has been assigned to these receptors. Material: CD4+ T cells from PBMCs, cultured in vitro. These receptors originate from a human donor in good health.

The gene calls are TRBV19 and TRBJ2-2; D is undetermined. The V gene's germline CDR1 is LNHDA and CDR2 SQIVND (reference sequence). V was shortened by 6 bases and J by 5 bases, with 13 bases between the two germline ends. The CDR3 runs 14 residues. The CDR3 spells CASRANTETGELFF. As DNA, the CDR3 is TGTGCCAGTAGAGCAAATACTGAGACCGGGGAGCTGTTTTTT.

This chain uses TRBV4-3 with TRBJ1-1; D uncertain. Trimming pared 3 bases from V and 4 bases from J, leaving 12 bases between. CDR3 length: 14 residues. Germline assignment: CDR1 LGHNA and CDR2 YSLEER. The DNA of the CDR3 is TGCGCCAGCAGCCACCCCGGGGAGGGCACTGAAGCTTTCTTT. It specifies CASSHPGEGTEAFF.

This CDR3 is CASSVRGDNGDYTF. CDR3 in DNA: TGTGCCAGCAGCGTACGGGGCGACAATGGGGACTACACCTTC. The chain carries TRBV9 and TRBJ1-2; D perhaps matches TRBD1 (5 bases). Germline assignment: CDR1 SGDLS and CDR2 YYNGEE. This CDR3 comprises 14 residues. Trimming removed 1 base at V and 10 bases at J, with 17 bases between.

V and J are TRBV10-3 and TRBJ2-3; 11 bases match TRBD2. The ends lost 0 bases at V and 5 bases at J; junction bases unmatched: 7. The length of the CDR3 is 17 residues. CDR1 and CDR2 (germline): ENHRY, SYGVKD. The CDR3 region is CAISESISGGAIDTQYF. For the CDR3, the DNA is TGTGCCATCAGTGAGTCGATTAGCGGGGGGGCCATAGATACGCAGTATTTT.

J is TRBJ2-7 and V is TRBV9, with D possibly being TRBD1 or TRBD2 (5 bases each). Germline loops: CDR1 SGDLS, CDR2 YYNGEE. This CDR3 contains 15 residues. Trimming cost V 0 bases and J 0 bases, with 10 bases left between them. The CDR3: CASSVGGDHSYEQYF. The CDR3 nucleotides are TGTGCCAGCAGCGTAGGTGGGGACCACTCCTACGAGCAGTACTTC.

The gene calls are TRBV7-2 and TRBJ2-1, with TRBD2 matching 7 bases. This CDR3 has 15 amino acids. V shed 6 bases and J 2 bases; nucleotides not matched to a gene: 7. Germline V gene sequence: CDR1 SGHTA, CDR2 FQGNSA. Written as DNA, the CDR3 is TGTGCCAGCAGGGTTCAGAGCGGGACCTACAATGAGCAGTTCTTC. Translating gives CASRVQSGTYNEQFF.

The genes are TRBV29-1 and TRBJ2-2, with D maybe TRBD2 (7 bases). The CDR3 has 14 residues. Germline CDR1 SQVTM, CDR2 ANQGSEA. V was cut by 6 bases and J by 1 base, with 12 bases left in between. CDR3 sequence: CSVGGQGNTGELFF. CDR3 DNA sequence: TGCAGCGTGGGGGGGCAGGGGAACACCGGGGAGCTGTTTTTT.

The V and J genes are TRBV7-9 and TRBJ1-3; D may be TRBD1 (6 bases). V gave up 5 bases and J gave up 2 bases, with 10 bases separating them. The germline CDR1 and CDR2 sequences are SEHNR and FQNEAQ (reference sequence). The CDR3 runs to 14 residues. The chain's CDR3 is CASSTNRAGNTIYF. In DNA form, the CDR3 reads TGTGCCAGCAGCACCAACAGGGCTGGAAACACCATATATTTT.

V is TRBV3-1 (or the pseudogene TRBV3-2) and J is TRBJ2-2, with D hard to call. The V and J ends lost 1 base and 4 bases respectively, with 13 bases between them. The CDR3 runs 16 residues. Germline lookup yields CDR1 LGHDT and CDR2 YNNKEL (reference sequence). DNA of the CDR3: TGTGCCAGCAGCCAAGTGGGCCAGCCGTCCACCGGGGAGCTGTTTTTT. It specifies CASSQVGQPSTGELFF.

The V gene is TRBV2, the J gene TRBJ1-1, with D possibly being TRBD1 (6 bases). The CDR3 length is 15 residues. Between the trimmed V and J ends, which lost 1 base and 4 bases, there was a span of 13 bases. Germline V gene sequence: CDR1 SNHLY, CDR2 FYNNEI. CDR3 in DNA: TGTGCCAGCAGTGAAGTGACAGGATGGGGCACTGAAGCTTTCTTT. Its translation is CASSEVTGWGTEAFF.

Only a few counts were recorded for this clone. This chain connects TRBV7-3 to TRBJ2-2; D call uncertain. CDR3 length: 13 amino acids. V was trimmed by 0 bases and J by 3 bases, leaving 2 bases between them. Germline CDR1 SGHTA, CDR2 FQGTGA. The CDR3 sequence: CASSLTYTGELFF. The CDR3 coding sequence is TGTGCCAGCAGCTTAACTTACACCGGGGAGCTGTTTTTT.

In its sample, this clone was seen a few times. V gene TRBV3-1 (or the pseudogene TRBV3-2) combines with J gene TRBJ2-2; D not resolved. The CDR3 is made up of 14 amino acids. The V end lost 4 bases, the J end lost 0 bases, and 6 bases lay between the germline ends. From germline, CDR1 is LGHDT and CDR2 YNNKEL (reference sequence). CDR3 region: CASSRTTNTGELFF. The CDR3 DNA reads TGTGCCAGCAGCCGTACAACGAACACCGGGGAGCTGTTTTTT.

This chain links TRBV3-1 (or the pseudogene TRBV3-2) with TRBJ1-1; no reliable D call. This CDR3 has 15 amino acids. Germline assignment: CDR1 LGHDT and CDR2 YNNKEL (reference sequence). V was clipped by 2 bases and J by 0 bases, with 10 bases between them. CDR3 protein: CASSQLGFMNTEAFF. CDR3 bases: TGTGCCAGCAGCCAATTAGGTTTTATGAACACTGAAGCTTTCTTT.

The gene calls are TRBV5-5 and TRBJ2-7; maybe TRBD2 (6 bases). CDR1 and CDR2 (germline): SGHKS, YYEKEE (reference sequence). The CDR3 has 13 amino acids. Trimming pared 4 bases from V and 7 bases from J, leaving 15 bases between. The CDR3 sequence is CASSIGSAGEQYF. For the CDR3, the DNA is TGTGCCAGCAGCATCGGGAGTGCGGGTGAGCAGTACTTC.

CDR3 loop: CASSYNGNTGELFF. CDR3 DNA: TGTGCCAGCAGTTACAACGGAAACACCGGGGAGCTGTTTTTT. This chain connects TRBV6-2 or TRBV6-3 to TRBJ2-2; D is undetermined. The CDR3 is 14 residues long. V gave up 2 bases and J gave up 2 bases, with 6 bases separating them. Germline V gene lookup returns CDR1 MNHEY and CDR2 SVGEGT.

This clone appeared a few times. This chain links TRBV5-1 with TRBJ1-2; D is perhaps TRBD1 (5 bases). Germline assignment: CDR1 SGHRS and CDR2 YFSETQ. CDR3 length: 15 amino acids. The V and J ends lost 4 bases and 2 bases respectively, with 15 bases between them. The CDR3 sequence is CASSPGDGGNYGYTF. The CDR3 DNA reads as TGCGCCAGCAGCCCGGGGGACGGTGGAAACTATGGCTACACCTTC.

There are a few counts of this clone. The genes are TRBV7-2 and TRBJ1-4; D unclear. V dropped 5 bases and J dropped 8 bases, with 15 bases sitting between them. CDR3 length equals 14 residues. Germline CDR1 reads SGHTA; CDR2 reads FQGNSA. DNA for the CDR3: TGTGCCAGCAGCCTCTCCCATGTACGGGAAAAACTGTTTTTT. This gives the protein CASSLSHVREKLFF.

V is TRBV7-6 and J is TRBJ1-2, with D perhaps TRBD1 (6 bases). The V and J ends lost 1 base and 3 bases respectively, with 12 bases between them. The CDR3 has 15 amino acids. Per the germline V gene, CDR1 is SGHVS and CDR2 is FNYEAQ. CDR3 region: CASSLGGAGDYGYTF. In DNA form, the CDR3 reads TGTGCCAGCAGCTTAGGGGGGGCCGGGGACTATGGCTACACCTTC.

The chain has TRBV6-6 and TRBJ2-5; tentative D call: TRBD2 (6 bases). CDR3 length: 15 amino acids. Germline V gene data show CDR1 as MNHNY and CDR2 as SVGAGI (reference sequence). Trimming took off 8 bases at V and 3 bases at J, with 19 bases between the two ends. CDR3 bases: TGTGCCAGCTTGGGGTCTGACGGCGGGGAAGAGACCCAGTACTTC. It codes for CASLGSDGGEETQYF.

This clone was seen only a few times. V usage is TRBV9 and J usage is TRBJ1-2, with 9 bases matching TRBD1. The CDR3 runs to 15 residues. Trimming took 5 bases from V and 7 from J; bases not matched to a gene: 12. Germline loops: CDR1 SGDLS, CDR2 YYNGEE. The CDR3 region is CASRERTGAGGGYTF. CDR3 nucleotides: TGTGCCAGCAGAGAGAGGACAGGGGCGGGTGGTGGCTACACCTTC.

The V gene is TRBV6-2 or TRBV6-3, the J gene TRBJ1-5, with no clear D. V was pared by 2 bases and J by 9 bases, with 11 bases between. Germline CDR1 is MNHEY and CDR2 is SVGEGT. This CDR3 comprises 13 residues. The CDR3, as DNA: TGTGCCAGCAGTTACCGTGTTCTGGTGCCCCAGCATTTT. It encodes CASSYRVLVPQHF.

This clone was found a few times. The chain carries TRBV3-1 (or the pseudogene TRBV3-2) and TRBJ2-2, with 8 bases lining up with TRBD2. The germline V gene encodes CDR1 LGHDT and CDR2 YNNKEL (reference sequence). The CDR3 runs 17 residues. Trimming cost V 0 bases and J 4 bases; bases outside gene matches: 7. The CDR3 is CASSQDWRGAGTGELFF. The CDR3 DNA reads TGTGCCAGCAGCCAAGATTGGCGGGGGGCGGGCACCGGGGAGCTGTTTTTT.

The J gene is TRBJ1-2, the V gene TRBV2; D uncertain. Germline-derived CDR1 and CDR2 are SNHLY and FYNNEI. This CDR3 is 15 amino acids long. V was pared by 0 bases and J by 4 bases, with 12 bases between. The CDR3 nucleotides read TGTGCCAGCAGTGAAGCGCTTTGGGGATTCTATGGCTACACCTTC. Its protein product is CASSEALWGFYGYTF. The entire variable domain, with the rest obtained from reference TRBV2 and TRBJ1-2, is as follows: EPEVTQTPSHQVTQMGQEVILRCVPISNHLYFYWYRQILGQKVEFLVSFYNNEISEKSEIFDDQFSVERPDGSNFTLKIRSTKLEDSAMYFCASSEALWGFYGYTFGSGTRLTVV.

This rearrangement joins TRBV29-1 to TRBJ2-7; 10 bases agree with TRBD2. The CDR3 consists of 15 residues. Germline V gene sequence: CDR1 SQVTM, CDR2 ANQGSEA. The trim removed 4 bases at V and 2 bases at J, leaving 8 bases unmatched. CDR3 sequence reads: CSVAVSGGTTYEQYF. CDR3 DNA: TGCAGCGTTGCCGTTAGCGGGGGGACGACCTACGAGCAGTACTTC.

The chain links TRBV12-3 or TRBV12-4 to TRBJ2-1; a weak D match, TRBD2 (6 bases). V lost 0 bases to trimming and J lost 8 bases, with 8 bases between them. The CDR3 totals 13 residues. CDR3 loop: CASSLARGYEQFF. The CDR3 DNA sequence: TGTGCCAGCAGTTTAGCGCGGGGCTATGAGCAGTTCTTC.

The chain is built from TRBV19 and TRBJ2-5; a weak D match, TRBD2 (7 bases). V dropped 5 bases and J dropped 4 bases, with 17 bases sitting between them. The CDR3 extends over 15 amino acids. CDR1 is LNHDA and CDR2 is SQIVND in the germline V gene (reference sequence). The CDR3 protein is CASSHLGGARETQYF. CDR3 sequence (DNA): TGTGCCAGTAGTCATCTAGGGGGGGCACGAGAGACCCAGTACTTC.

This chain joins TRBV2 and TRBJ2-5; D gene uncertain. This CDR3 has 13 amino acids. Germline CDR1 is SNHLY and CDR2 is FYNNEI. V gave up 5 bases and J gave up 8 bases, with 15 bases separating them. The CDR3 coding sequence is TGTGCCAGCAGTCGGACCGCCATGGTAACCCAGTACTTC. It translates to CASSRTAMVTQYF.

This clone has just one count. CDR3 DNA sequence: TGTGCCAGCAGGGCCGGACAGGGGTCTCAGCCCCAGCATTTT. Translation gives CASRAGQGSQPQHF. The V gene is TRBV2, the J gene TRBJ1-5; TRBD1 aligns across 9 bases. V trimming: 6 bases; J trimming: 6 bases; junction bases outside the gene matches: 6. There are 14 residues in the CDR3. CDR1 and CDR2 (germline): SNHLY, FYNNEI. Combining the CDR3 with reference TRBV2 and TRBJ1-5 gives the whole variable domain EPEVTQTPSHQVTQMGQEVILRCVPISNHLYFYWYRQILGQKVEFLVSFYNNEISEKSEIFDDQFSVERPDGSNFTLKIRSTKLEDSAMYFCASRAGQGSQPQHFGDGTRLSIL.

The chain carries TRBV27 and TRBJ2-1; D might be TRBD1 or TRBD2, each matching 5 bases. This CDR3 has 13 amino acids. The germline V and J ends were trimmed by 1 base and 4 bases, with 5 bases remaining between them. From germline, CDR1 is MNHEY and CDR2 SMNVEV (reference sequence). CDR3 residues: CASSLWGYNEQFF. The CDR3, as DNA: TGTGCCAGCAGTTTATGGGGGTACAATGAGCAGTTCTTC.